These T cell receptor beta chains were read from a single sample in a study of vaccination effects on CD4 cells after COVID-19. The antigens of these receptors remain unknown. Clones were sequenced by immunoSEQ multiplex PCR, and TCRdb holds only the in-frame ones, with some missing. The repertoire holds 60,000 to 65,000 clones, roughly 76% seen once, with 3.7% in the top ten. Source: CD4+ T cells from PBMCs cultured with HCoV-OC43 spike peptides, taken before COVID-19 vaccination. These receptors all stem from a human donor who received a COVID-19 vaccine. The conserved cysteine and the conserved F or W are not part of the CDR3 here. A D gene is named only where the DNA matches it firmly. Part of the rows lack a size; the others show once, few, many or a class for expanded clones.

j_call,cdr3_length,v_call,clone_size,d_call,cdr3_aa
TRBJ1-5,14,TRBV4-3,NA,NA,ASSQDARPQGQPQH
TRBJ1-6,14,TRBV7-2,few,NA,ASSLVGTLRDRSLH
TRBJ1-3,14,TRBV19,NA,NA,ASSMLLGPSGNTIY
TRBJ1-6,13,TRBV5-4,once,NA,ASSPGLENNSPLH
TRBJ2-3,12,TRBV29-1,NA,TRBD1,SYTTGGDLDTQY
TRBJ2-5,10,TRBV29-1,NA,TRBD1,SANTGVETQY
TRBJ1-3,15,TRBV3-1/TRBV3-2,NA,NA,ASSQAAWGGGGNTIY
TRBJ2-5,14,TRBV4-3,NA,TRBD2,ASSQVFRGDTETQY
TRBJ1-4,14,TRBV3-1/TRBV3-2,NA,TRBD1,ASGGQGGATNEKLF
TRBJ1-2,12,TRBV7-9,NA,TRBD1,ASSLASTGAGYT
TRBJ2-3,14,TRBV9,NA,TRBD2,ASSVGTSDHTDTQY
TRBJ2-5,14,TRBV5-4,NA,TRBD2,ASSLLTLGGVETQY
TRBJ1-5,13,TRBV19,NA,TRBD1,ASSMRGGADQPQH
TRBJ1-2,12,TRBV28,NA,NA,ASQGPDRPSGYT
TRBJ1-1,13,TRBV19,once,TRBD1,ASQTGRGLNTEAF
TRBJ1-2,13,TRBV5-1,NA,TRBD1,ASSSPTGGGYGYT
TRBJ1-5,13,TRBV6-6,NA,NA,ASSYGVLGNQPQH
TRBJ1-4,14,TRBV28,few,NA,ASSLRQTGHNEKLF
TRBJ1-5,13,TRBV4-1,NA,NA,ASSQGGRSNQPQH
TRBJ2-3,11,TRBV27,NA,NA,ASSGWNTDTQY
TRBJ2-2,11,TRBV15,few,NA,ATSRKNTGELF
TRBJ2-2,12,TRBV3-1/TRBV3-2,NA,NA,ASSHQGIGGELF
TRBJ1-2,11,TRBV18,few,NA,ASSPDGNYGYT